This T cell receptor (beta chain) was identified in a study of T cells in Graves' hyperthyroidism and ophthalmopathy. The CDR3 totals 14 residues. The V gene lost 6 bases and the J gene lost 6 bases, with 16 bases spanning the gap. From germline, CDR1 is MRHNA and CDR2 SNTAGT. Study observations and caveats: The model anticipated ophthalmopathy a median about 6.5 months pre-onset. Also found in blood were most expanded thyroid clonotypes above 0.001.

Researchers took RNA transcripts and amplified the TCR beta CDR3 regions from them. First-round RT-PCR of the TCR CDR3 relied on the HTBI primer set. TCRdb called the multiplex PCR reads again in MiXCR, with one record for every CDR3 protein. The repertoire holds some 460,000 distinct CDR3 sequences, with about 15% as singletons. With regard to this clonotype: Its antigen is as yet unknown.

The rearrangement links TRBV6-4 to TRBJ2-3; weak D call: TRBD2 (5 bases). The receptor was derived from a woman aged 18-29 years with Graves' hyperthyroidism. The sample comprised blood. The CDR3 DNA reads TGTGCCAGCAGCGAACGCCCCGCGGGTGATACGCAGTATTTT. Its translation: CASSERPAGDTQYF.